This T cell receptor beta chain emerged from a study of blood T cells in healthy people across ages. A sample-barcoded 5' primer and a J-beta primer mix were used in a second PCR of roughly 7 to 11 cycles. TCRdb independently ran MiXCR on the 5' RACE reads; one entry per CDR3 protein. The sample holds more than 750,000 distinct CDR3 sequences, 25% to 35% seen once. CDR1 and CDR2 (germline): MGHRA, YSYEKL. The CDR3 totals 16 residues. Trimming took 0 bases from V and 4 from J, leaving 13 bases between them. These data were likewise used in another study, on T cells of mothers and their children. That work states: Unrelated mother-child pairs always had slightly, but never significantly, lower normalized overlap than related pairs.

The sequence was obtained from a woman in her forties in good health. The V and J genes are TRBV4-1 and TRBJ2-1; D perhaps matches TRBD2 (5 bases). Sequenced: blood. The CDR3 region has the DNA TGCGCCAGCAGCCAAGATGGTCGAGCGGCTTACAATGAGCAGTTCTTC. Protein product: CASSQDGRAAYNEQFF.